Following are 11 T cell receptor beta chains from one sample sequenced in a study of control samples from healthy donors and cancer patients. Sequencing used immunoSEQ multiplex PCR; TCRdb keeps in-frame clones, though not all of them. The data contain 120,000 or so clones, 87% of them seen just once; the ten biggest clones take up 2.9%. Input material: blood. The receptors were gathered from a man aged 55 to 69 in good health.

CDR3 coding DNA: TGTGCCAGCAGTTACTTGGGGGCTCCCTACGAGCAGTACTTC. The encoded protein is CASSYLGAPYEQYF. The chain carries TRBV6-2 or TRBV6-3 and TRBJ2-7; D is possibly TRBD1 (6 bases). V lost 1 base and J lost 2, with 9 bases in between. CDR1 MNHEY and CDR2 SVGEGT come from the germline V gene. The CDR3 length is 14 residues.

This clone was counted a single time. V and J are TRBV7-2 and TRBJ1-1; no firm D call. With 1 base removed from V and 1 base from J, the gap between germline ends came to 4 bases. CDR3 length: 13 amino acids. Germline values: CDR1 SGHTA, CDR2 FQGNSA. CDR3 coding DNA: TGTGCCAGCAGCTTAGGGGCGAACACTGAAGCTTTCTTT. It specifies CASSLGANTEAFF.

The genes are TRBV6-5 and TRBJ1-2; no reliable D call. Germline CDR1 is MNHEY and CDR2 is SVGAGI. Trimming shortened V by 0 bases and J by 7 bases, and 18 bases separated the two germline ends. The CDR3 spans 16 residues. The CDR3 DNA is TGTGCCAGCAGTTACTCCGTGAATCGGGGAAAGGCTGGCTACACCTTC. Its translation: CASSYSVNRGKAGYTF.

The CDR3 DNA reads as TGTGCCAGCAGTTTCAGGGGAGTTTCACCCCTCCACTTT. Its translation: CASSFRGVSPLHF. The chain uses TRBV28 and TRBJ1-6, with D perhaps TRBD1 (6 bases). The ends were cut back, 3 bases at V and 9 bases at J, with 9 bases in the middle. Germline values: CDR1 MDHEN, CDR2 SYDVKM. The CDR3 has 13 amino acids.

J is TRBJ1-1 and V is TRBV5-1, with D perhaps TRBD1 (6 bases). The ends were cut back, 1 base at V and 5 bases at J, with 12 bases in the middle. Germline-derived CDR1 and CDR2 are SGHRS and YFSETQ. This CDR3 spans 14 amino acids. The CDR3, as DNA: TGCGCCAGCAGCTTGACAGGGTACGGTACTGAAGCTTTCTTT. Its protein is CASSLTGYGTEAFF.

V gene TRBV7-7 combines with J gene TRBJ1-5; no firm D call. This CDR3 region has 12 residues. The germline gives CDR1 SSHAT, CDR2 FNYEAQ (reference sequence). The CDR3 protein is CASVESNQPQHF. The CDR3 DNA sequence: TGTGCTAGTGTCGAAAGCAATCAGCCCCAGCATTTT.

The genes are TRBV3-1 (or the pseudogene TRBV3-2) and TRBJ1-4, with 10 bases identical to TRBD1. From germline, CDR1 is LGHDT and CDR2 YNNKEL (reference sequence). After removal of 6 bases from V and 5 bases from J, the junction contained 12 bases not matched to a gene. The CDR3 sequence is 17 residues long. In nucleotides, the CDR3 is TGTGCCAGCAGACTATCTGATCCGGGACAGGGGAATGAAAAACTGTTTTTT. Translated, it gives CASRLSDPGQGNEKLFF.

This chain connects TRBV18 to TRBJ2-3, with D perhaps matching TRBD1 (5 bases). V dropped 4 bases and J dropped 3 bases, with 11 bases sitting between them. The CDR3 contains 14 residues. Germline assignment: CDR1 KGHSH and CDR2 LQKENI. In DNA, the CDR3 is TGTGCCAGCTCACGACAGACCGAGACAGATACGCAGTATTTT. This translates into CASSRQTETDTQYF.

V and J are TRBV11-3 and TRBJ1-6; D is unclear. The ends were cut back, 1 base at V and 8 bases at J, with 6 bases in the middle. Germline values: CDR1 SGHNT, CDR2 YENEEA. The CDR3 is 13 residues long. CDR3 bases: TGTGCCAGCAGCTTAGGGGGAGATTCACCCCTCCACTTT. As protein: CASSLGGDSPLHF.

The chain uses TRBV5-1 and TRBJ2-7; 7 bases agree with TRBD1. The germline gives CDR1 SGHRS, CDR2 YFSETQ. The junction had 6 bases not matched to a gene; V was cut back by 4 bases and J by 2 bases. The CDR3 has 14 amino acids. The CDR3 reads CASSRAGGPYEQYF. The CDR3 DNA sequence: TGCGCCAGCAGCAGGGCAGGGGGACCCTACGAGCAGTACTTC.

In its sample, this clone was seen a few times. V is TRBV4-3 and J is TRBJ1-4; no firm D call. The CDR3 consists of 15 residues. Germline V gene lookup returns CDR1 LGHNA and CDR2 YSLEER. V lost 1 base, J lost 3 bases, and 9 bases lay in between. The CDR3: CASSQAGTPNEKLFF. In DNA form, the CDR3 reads TGCGCCAGCAGCCAAGCAGGCACCCCTAATGAAAAACTGTTTTTT.